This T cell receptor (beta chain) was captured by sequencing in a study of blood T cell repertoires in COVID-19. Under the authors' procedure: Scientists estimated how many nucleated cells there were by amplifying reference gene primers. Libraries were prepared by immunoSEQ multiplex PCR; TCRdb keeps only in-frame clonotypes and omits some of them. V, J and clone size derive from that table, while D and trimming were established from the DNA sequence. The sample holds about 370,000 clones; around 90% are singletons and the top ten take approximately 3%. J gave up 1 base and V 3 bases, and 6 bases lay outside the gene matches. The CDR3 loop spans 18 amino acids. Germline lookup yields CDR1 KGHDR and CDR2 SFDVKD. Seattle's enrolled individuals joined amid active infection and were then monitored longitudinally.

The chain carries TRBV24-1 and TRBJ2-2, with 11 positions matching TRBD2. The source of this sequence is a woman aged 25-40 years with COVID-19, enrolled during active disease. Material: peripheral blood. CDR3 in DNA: TGTGCCACCAGTGATACCGGGACTAGCGGAGTGAACACCGGGGAGCTGTTTTTT. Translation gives CATSDTGTSGVNTGELFF.